The 4 T cell receptor beta chains presented below share a single source sample, sequenced in a study of blood T cell repertoires in COVID-19. Profiled with immunoSEQ multiplex PCR; TCRdb holds only in-frame clones, not every one. The sample lists some 400,000 clones, 85% to 90% occurring once. Source material: PBMCs or T cells enriched from blood (not recorded which). Receptor source: a man aged 25 to 40 who had recovered from COVID-19.

The rearrangement links TRBV30 to TRBJ1-2; D unclear. Deletions cut 2 bases from V and 5 bases from J, with 15 bases between. The CDR3 consists of 14 residues. CDR1 is GTSNPN and CDR2 is SVGIG in the germline V gene (reference sequence). CDR3 sequence: CAWSIPGSVYGYTF. CDR3 nucleotide sequence: TGTGCCTGGAGTATTCCGGGGTCGGTATATGGCTACACCTTC.

This clone was detected only a few times. The chain couples TRBV7-9 to TRBJ1-4; D gene uncertain. V dropped 0 bases and J dropped 8 bases, with 13 bases sitting between them. Germline assignment: CDR1 SEHNR and CDR2 FQNEAQ (reference sequence). This CDR3 region has 15 residues. DNA of the CDR3: TGTGCCAGCAGCTTAGCGGGCGGGCCGTTCGAAAAACTGTTTTTT. As protein: CASSLAGGPFEKLFF.

The V gene is TRBV7-9, the J gene TRBJ1-2; 12 positions agree with TRBD1. The CDR3 contains 16 residues. Germline V lookup: CDR1 SEHNR, CDR2 FQNEAQ (reference sequence). V dropped 1 base and J dropped 4; count of bases not matched to a gene: 4. CDR3 sequence (DNA): TGTGCCAGCAGCTTAGAGGGACAGGGGGCGGTCTATGGCTACACCTTC. It is translated as CASSLEGQGAVYGYTF.

The rearrangement uses TRBV12-3 or TRBV12-4 and TRBJ2-5; a possible D gene is TRBD1 (6 bases). This CDR3 is built from 13 residues. V was trimmed by 4 bases and J by 5 bases, leaving 11 bases between them. CDR3 sequence: CASSSRTVETQYF. The CDR3 coding sequence is TGTGCCAGCAGTTCCCGGACAGTGGAGACCCAGTACTTC.